Below, one T cell receptor beta chain is given with its context. The source of the sample is a study of blood T cell repertoires in COVID-19. At the level of the study: Donors in the United States, Italy and Spain gave samples during acute or convalescent COVID-19. T cells, B-cell-depleted T cells, or PBMCs supplied cDNA or gDNA.

The study assigned cohorts using participant-reported clinical history. The recovered donors of Cohort 3 showed two negative PCRs, clearance, or symptom resolution. Profiling relied on immunoSEQ multiplex PCR, and the TCRdb table lists in-frame clones only, not all of them. The table records about 480,000 clones, approximately 86% of them present only once. CDR3 length: 13 residues. V lost 8 bases, J lost 7 bases, and 15 bases lay in between. CDR1 and CDR2 (germline): SNHLY, FYNNEI. The V and J genes are TRBV2 and TRBJ1-5; possible D gene TRBD1, 5 bases. The specimen was PBMCs or T cells enriched from blood (not recorded which). The receptor was derived from an older woman who had recovered from COVID-19. CDR3 sequence: CASFRDSGQPQHF. The CDR3 coding sequence is TGTGCCAGCTTCCGCGACAGCGGGCAGCCCCAGCATTTT.